The clone carrying this T cell receptor beta chain was seen repeatedly, ten times or more. The antigen is not known. This specimen belongs to a study of T cells in Graves' hyperthyroidism and ophthalmopathy. Diagnosis relied on clinical symptoms, serum thyroxine and TRAb, thyroid ultrasound and orbital computed tomography. General study findings and limits: Stable hyperthyroidism and ophthalmopathy were separated using 13 V-J signatures.

Researchers amplified the TCR beta CDR3 regions from RNA transcripts. The HTBI primer set drove a first-round RT-PCR of the TCR CDR3. TCRdb re-analysed the multiplex PCR reads in MiXCR, keeping a single row per CDR3 protein. This table has over 500,000 distinct CDR3 sequences, about 16% appearing once. The TCR originated in a woman in her 30s with Graves' ophthalmopathy. The sequenced material came from blood.

In nucleotides, the CDR3 is TGTGCCAGCAGTTTCATACAGGCCTACGAGCAGTACTTC. This translates into CASSFIQAYEQYF. The rearrangement uses TRBV28 and TRBJ2-7, with D possibly TRBD1 on 5 matching bases. Trimming removed 3 bases at V and 2 bases at J, with 8 bases between. Germline loops: CDR1 MDHEN, CDR2 SYDVKM. The length of the CDR3 is 13 residues.